Presented here are 23 T cell receptor beta chains from one specimen sequenced in a study of human T cells and chemical hapten exposure. Via MiXCR, TCRdb re-called the RACE reads, giving one row per CDR3 protein. Of approximately 97,000 distinct CDR3 sequences listed, over 9.5% are singletons. Time point denoted: patch test 2, 6 weeks after DPC sensitization. Treatment of the sample: therapeutic diphenylcyclopropenone sensitization with weekly scalp DPC. The material sequenced was whole blood, taken in connection with sensitization to the hapten diphenylcyclopropenone (DPC). The receptor source for this set is a middle-aged woman with alopecia areata. Some clones in this sample may be carry-over from other donors' samples.

This clonotype was seen many times. The chain uses TRBV6-6 and TRBJ2-2, with TRBD1 identical over 8 bases. This CDR3 region has 16 residues. Germline assignment: CDR1 MNHNY and CDR2 SVGAGI (reference sequence). Trimming at V came to 6 bases and at J to 6 bases, leaving 12 bases not matched to a gene. CDR3 bases: TGTGCCAGCAGCCGTGAGACAGGGGCAGGTCCCGGGGAGCTGTTTTTT. Encoded protein: CASSRETGAGPGELFF.

This clonotype was recorded many times. This rearrangement joins TRBV7-9 to TRBJ2-5; D is unresolved. Trimming cost V 1 base and J 3 bases, with 3 bases left between them. This CDR3 contains 12 residues. Germline V gene sequence: CDR1 SEHNR, CDR2 FQNEAQ (reference sequence). The CDR3 protein is CASSLEEETQYF. The CDR3 coding sequence is TGTGCCAGCAGCTTAGAGGAAGAGACCCAGTACTTC.

The chain combines TRBV20-1 with TRBJ2-1; weak D call: TRBD2 (6 bases). The CDR3 totals 14 residues. Trimming removed 3 bases from V and 8 bases from J, with 17 bases in between. Looked up from germline, CDR1 is DFQATT and CDR2 is SNEGSKA (reference sequence). The CDR3 is CSASGRLADDEQFF. CDR3 bases: TGCAGTGCTAGCGGGAGATTGGCCGACGATGAGCAGTTCTTC.

This clonotype was found many times. The chain joins TRBV12-3 or TRBV12-4 to TRBJ2-5; maybe TRBD2 (6 bases). The CDR3 sequence is 13 residues long. Trimming shortened V by 1 base and J by 6 bases, and 9 bases separated the two germline ends. The DNA for the CDR3 is TGTGCCAGCAGTTTAGGGGGCGGGAAGACCCAGTACTTC. Protein sequence: CASSLGGGKTQYF.

This chain uses TRBV20-1 with TRBJ1-1; D is uncertain. V lost 2 bases, J lost 1 base, and 8 bases lay in between. The CDR3 is 13 amino acids. Germline V gene lookup returns CDR1 DFQATT and CDR2 SNEGSKA (reference sequence). The CDR3 reads CSARTDPNTEAFF. The CDR3 coding sequence is TGCAGTGCTAGAACCGACCCGAACACTGAAGCTTTCTTT.

This clonotype was seen a few times. V gene TRBV9 combines with J gene TRBJ2-1, with D perhaps TRBD2 (5 bases). The CDR3 consists of 16 residues. The germline V gene has CDR1 SGDLS and CDR2 YYNGEE. Trimming pared 2 bases from V and 9 bases from J, leaving 21 bases between. The CDR3 sequence is CASSVSSEGRRAEQFF. The CDR3 DNA sequence: TGTGCCAGCAGCGTTTCATCAGAGGGCAGGAGAGCTGAGCAGTTCTTC.

The sample holds a few counts of this clonotype. The V call is TRBV6-2 or TRBV6-3, the J call TRBJ2-5; tentative D call: TRBD1 (5 bases). The CDR3 consists of 13 residues. Trimming left V 5 bases short and J 0 bases short, with 7 bases between. Germline CDR1 is MNHEY and CDR2 is SVGEGT. Here the CDR3 DNA reads TGTGCCAGCAGTAGACAGCACCAAGAGACCCAGTACTTC. Amino acids: CASSRQHQETQYF.

This clonotype has a count of ten or more. The J gene is TRBJ1-3, the V gene TRBV29-1; D gene unclear. Germline CDR1 is SQVTM and CDR2 is ANQGSEA. CDR3 length: 12 residues. The germline V and J ends were trimmed by 2 bases and 1 base, with 3 bases remaining between them. CDR3 protein: CSVEKSGNTIYF. Here the CDR3 DNA reads TGCAGCGTTGAAAAGTCTGGAAACACCATATATTTT.

This clonotype was found many times. This chain uses TRBV7-7 with TRBJ2-1, with 9 bases fitting TRBD2. CDR1 is SSHAT and CDR2 is FNYEAQ in the germline V gene (reference sequence). The CDR3 runs 17 residues. J was trimmed by 0 bases and V by 5 bases; bases with no gene match: 8. The CDR3 reads CASSPRGGRASYNEQFF. The CDR3 DNA reads as TGTGCCAGCAGCCCAAGGGGCGGGAGGGCCTCCTACAATGAGCAGTTCTTC.

This clonotype has a count of ten or more. The chain uses TRBV20-1 and TRBJ1-5; TRBD1 matches 7 bases. This CDR3 region has 13 residues. Germline loops: CDR1 DFQATT, CDR2 SNEGSKA (reference sequence). J lost 4 bases, V lost 6 bases, and 6 bases had no gene match. CDR3 loop: CSAKGARNQPQHF. As DNA, the CDR3 is TGCAGTGCCAAGGGGGCGCGGAATCAGCCCCAGCATTTT.

The V and J genes are TRBV29-1 and TRBJ2-7; D not resolved. The V end was cut by 1 base, the J end by 2 bases, with 6 bases between. CDR3 length: 12 amino acids. Per germline, CDR1 SQVTM and CDR2 ANQGSEA. This CDR3 reads CSVEAGTYEQYF. Here the CDR3 DNA reads TGCAGCGTTGAAGCGGGTACCTACGAGCAGTACTTC.

This clonotype was seen many times. V is TRBV12-3 or TRBV12-4 and J is TRBJ1-1, with D possibly being TRBD1 (5 bases). The CDR3 runs 14 residues. V was clipped by 1 base and J by 6 bases, with 12 bases between them. The CDR3: CASSLGRGDAEAFF. The CDR3 nucleotides are TGTGCCAGCAGTTTAGGGCGGGGCGACGCTGAAGCTTTCTTT.

With respect to this clonotype: A clone one base away is much larger, so this may be a read error. The chain couples TRBV20-1 to TRBJ2-1; D might be TRBD2 (5 bases). CDR3 length: 16 amino acids. Trimming left V 1 base short and J 0 bases short, with 13 bases between. Looked up from germline, CDR1 is DFQATT and CDR2 is SNEGSKA (reference sequence). The CDR3 is CSARGDWRPSYNEQFF. The CDR3 DNA is TGCAGTGCTAGAGGTGATTGGAGGCCCTCCTACAATGAGCAGTTCTTC.

The chain uses TRBV27 and TRBJ2-1; D is perhaps TRBD2 (5 bases). The CDR3 sequence is 13 residues long. In germline, CDR1 is MNHEY, CDR2 SMNVEV (reference sequence). Deletions cut 6 bases from V and 9 bases from J, with 15 bases between. CDR3 nucleotides: TGTGCCAGCAGCTCCCCCGCACGGGGTGAGCAGTTCTTC. Protein product: CASSSPARGEQFF.

The chain is built from TRBV7-9 and TRBJ2-3, with 8 positions matching TRBD2. The CDR3 is made up of 16 amino acids. Germline CDR1 SEHNR, CDR2 FQNEAQ (reference sequence). Trimming removed 5 bases from V and 2 bases from J; junction bases left unmatched: 9. CDR3 sequence reads: CASSHATSDPTDTQYF. The CDR3 region has the DNA TGTGCCAGCAGCCATGCGACTAGCGACCCCACAGATACGCAGTATTTT.

This clonotype has just a few counts. The chain combines TRBV27 with TRBJ1-3, with D unresolved. CDR3 length equals 14 residues. Between the trimmed V and J ends, which lost 7 bases and 3 bases, there was a span of 13 bases. CDR1 is MNHEY, CDR2 SMNVEV, per germline (reference sequence). The CDR3 loop reads CASKAQWSGNTIYF. CDR3 sequence (DNA): TGTGCCAGCAAAGCCCAGTGGAGTGGAAACACCATATATTTT.

This clonotype appeared many times. J is TRBJ2-1 and V is TRBV9; TRBD2 matches 12 bases. The junction had 9 bases not matched to a gene; V was cut back by 4 bases and J by 4 bases. The CDR3 runs 17 residues. CDR1 and CDR2 from the germline V gene are SGDLS and YYNGEE. CDR3 bases: TGTGCCAGCAGCTCACCCGGGACTAGCGGGCCTTACAATGAGCAGTTCTTC. This gives the protein CASSSPGTSGPYNEQFF.

The V gene is TRBV7-2, the J gene TRBJ1-2; D is unclear. Looked up from germline, CDR1 is SGHTA and CDR2 is FQGNSA. The V end was cut by 4 bases, the J end by 2 bases, with 5 bases between. This CDR3 has 12 amino acids. The CDR3 sequence is CASSSLNYGYTF. The CDR3 DNA is TGTGCCAGCAGCTCCCTCAACTATGGCTACACCTTC.

The chain joins TRBV19 to TRBJ2-3; D possibly corresponds to TRBD2 (5 bases). The germline V gene encodes CDR1 LNHDA and CDR2 SQIVND (reference sequence). CDR3 length equals 16 residues. V lost 5 bases and J 4 bases, leaving 19 bases between the germline ends. In DNA, the CDR3 is TGTGCCAGTAGTTCTTACCCCGGGGTCAAACCAGATACGCAGTATTTT. Its translation: CASSSYPGVKPDTQYF.

This clonotype was seen only a few times. This chain links TRBV7-2 with TRBJ2-3; maybe TRBD2 (5 bases). Trimming shortened V by 2 bases and J by 2 bases, and 11 bases separated the two germline ends. CDR3 size: 15 residues. Germline V CDR1 and CDR2: SGHTA, FQGNSA. The CDR3 DNA reads TGTGCCAGCAGCTTAACCGGACTCTTCACAGATACGCAGTATTTT. Its protein product is CASSLTGLFTDTQYF.

This clonotype was seen a few times. The CDR3 reads CASNPDTQGQFF. DNA of the CDR3: TGTGCCAGCAACCCGGACACCCAAGGGCAGTTCTTC. The chain recombines TRBV7-9 with TRBJ2-1; tentative D call: TRBD1 (5 bases). CDR1 SEHNR and CDR2 FQNEAQ come from the germline V gene (reference sequence). The CDR3 has 12 amino acids. Deletions cut 7 bases from V and 12 bases from J, with 16 bases between.

This clonotype showed up just a few times. V gene TRBV6-6 combines with J gene TRBJ2-5; possible D gene TRBD2, 6 bases. The germline CDR1 and CDR2 sequences are MNHNY and SVGAGI (reference sequence). Trimming removed 8 bases at V and 5 bases at J, with 15 bases between. This CDR3 has 13 amino acids. The CDR3 DNA reads TGTGCCAGCGTCACCCGGAGGGAGGAGACCCAGTACTTC. Translating gives CASVTRREETQYF.

This clonotype was detected a few times. Here the CDR3 DNA reads TGTGCCTGGATATCCGGGACAGGGAACAATGAGCAGTTCTTC. Protein sequence: CAWISGTGNNEQFF. The rearrangement links TRBV30 to TRBJ2-1; 9 nucleotides line up with TRBD1. In germline, CDR1 is GTSNPN, CDR2 SVGIG (reference sequence). This CDR3 has 14 residues. Trimming took 4 bases from V and 5 from J; bases not matched to a gene: 6.